One sample yielded the 32 T cell receptor beta chains listed below, sequenced in a study of cytomegalovirus exposure and HLA in healthy donors. The PCR made use of 60 Vbeta and 13 Jbeta primers. Generated by immunoSEQ multiplex PCR, the TCRdb table keeps only in-frame clones and is missing some. The sample comprises around 160,000 clones, over 60% of which are singletons, and over 12% rests with the top ten. The specimen sequenced was PBMCs. The receptors were gathered from a man in his forties or fifties in good health and CMV-seropositive.

The chain has TRBV5-6 and TRBJ1-4, with D perhaps matching TRBD1 (5 bases). Germline lookup yields CDR1 SGHDT and CDR2 YYEEEE. V was pared by 1 base and J by 2 bases, with 9 bases between. The CDR3 sequence is 15 residues long. This CDR3 reads CASSLMAGTNEKLFF. The CDR3 region has the DNA TGTGCCAGCAGCTTGATGGCAGGGACTAATGAAAAACTGTTTTTT.

The chain links TRBV7-2 to TRBJ2-7; tentative D call: TRBD1 (6 bases). V lost 8 bases to trimming and J lost 0 bases, with 8 bases between them. The CDR3 runs 12 residues. CDR1 SGHTA and CDR2 FQGNSA come from the germline V gene. The CDR3 coding sequence is TGTGCCAGCCTGGACAGCTCCTACGAGCAGTACTTC. Residues: CASLDSSYEQYF.

The V and J genes are TRBV6-5 and TRBJ2-7, with 8 bases that match TRBD1. J was trimmed by 2 bases and V by 0 bases; bases with no gene match: 3. Germline CDR1 is MNHEY and CDR2 is SVGAGI. CDR3 size: 15 residues. The CDR3 region has the DNA TGTGCCAGCAGTTACTCGACACAGGGGGCCTACGAGCAGTACTTC. Protein sequence: CASSYSTQGAYEQYF.

This rearrangement joins TRBV5-6 to TRBJ2-7, with D perhaps TRBD2 (5 bases). CDR3 length equals 14 residues. Germline assignment: CDR1 SGHDT and CDR2 YYEEEE. V lost 5 bases, J lost 3 bases, and 15 bases lay in between. CDR3 bases: TGTGCCAGCAGTCGGACTGCGCGCTACTACGAGCAGTACTTC. Translation: CASSRTARYYEQYF. The variable domain in full, completed from reference TRBV5-6 and TRBJ2-7, reads DAGVTQSPTHLIKTRGQQVTLRCSPKSGHDTVSWYQQALGQGPQFIFQYYEEEERQRGNFPDRFSGHQFPNYSSELNVNALLLGDSALYLCASSRTARYYEQYFGPGTRLTVT.

This clone was counted between two and nine times. The rearrangement links TRBV28 to TRBJ1-6; unclear D gene. Trimming removed 8 bases from V and 0 bases from J, with 11 bases in between. The CDR3 totals 15 residues. Per the germline V gene, CDR1 is MDHEN and CDR2 is SYDVKM. The DNA of the CDR3 is TGTGCCAGCGGCGAGGGAACCTCCTATAATTCACCCCTCCACTTT. Protein sequence: CASGEGTSYNSPLHF.

This chain connects TRBV27 to TRBJ1-6; no clear D gene. This CDR3 is built from 17 residues. Germline lookup yields CDR1 MNHEY and CDR2 SMNVEV (reference sequence). Trimming removed 1 base at V and 4 bases at J, with 14 bases between. The CDR3 bases are TGTGCCAGCAGTTTATACGAGCCAACCTCATATAATTCACCCCTCCACTTT. This codes for CASSLYEPTSYNSPLHF.

The V and J genes are TRBV7-6 and TRBJ1-5, with D possibly being TRBD1 (5 bases). The CDR3 extends over 15 amino acids. Germline V gene lookup returns CDR1 SGHVS and CDR2 FNYEAQ. V lost 6 bases, J lost 5 bases, and 17 bases lay in between. The CDR3 coding sequence is TGTGCCAGCAGTCGGGACCGGGGGAAAGATCAGCCCCAGCATTTT. Amino acids: CASSRDRGKDQPQHF.

The CDR3 bases are TGTGCCAGCAGCAAACAACTGGGACTAGCTAACGATGAGCAGTTCTTC. The encoded protein is CASSKQLGLANDEQFF. The genes are TRBV7-2 and TRBJ2-1, with 9 bases that match TRBD2. The CDR3 runs to 16 residues. Losses at the gene ends were 5 bases for V and 8 bases for J; bases not matched to a gene: 13. Germline V gene sequence: CDR1 SGHTA, CDR2 FQGNSA.

V is TRBV6-5 and J is TRBJ1-4, with a weak D call TRBD1 (5 bases). This CDR3 has 14 residues. The germline V gene encodes CDR1 MNHEY and CDR2 SVGAGI. V lost 6 bases, J lost 5 bases, and 13 bases lay in between. The CDR3 protein is CASSRQSTNEKLFF. The CDR3 DNA sequence: TGTGCCAGCAGCAGACAGTCCACAAATGAAAAACTGTTTTTT.

V gene TRBV7-9 combines with J gene TRBJ1-4; 9 bases are a match to TRBD1. The CDR3 has 19 residues. Looked up from germline, CDR1 is SEHNR and CDR2 is FQNEAQ (reference sequence). The trim removed 4 bases at V and 7 bases at J, leaving 19 bases unmatched. The CDR3 loop reads CASSSSTFPPGQGFEKLFF. The CDR3, as DNA: TGTGCCAGCAGCTCTAGCACCTTCCCACCGGGACAGGGCTTTGAAAAACTGTTTTTT.

This clone came up once. V and J are TRBV27 and TRBJ2-2; tentatively, D is TRBD2 (6 bases). The germline gives CDR1 MNHEY, CDR2 SMNVEV (reference sequence). The CDR3 contains 15 residues. Trimming left V 0 bases short and J 4 bases short, with 9 bases between. DNA for the CDR3: TGTGCCAGCAGTTTATCATCCGGGGGCACCGGGGAGCTGTTTTTT. Residues: CASSLSSGGTGELFF.

V and J are TRBV4-2 and TRBJ2-3; TRBD1 matches 11 bases. This CDR3 has 17 amino acids. Per germline, CDR1 LGHNA and CDR2 YNFKEQ. The J segment lost 5 bases and the V segment lost 2 bases, leaving 9 bases of the junction unmatched. CDR3 protein: CASSQRHGTGGQDTQYF. In DNA, the CDR3 is TGTGCCAGCAGCCAACGCCACGGGACAGGGGGTCAAGATACGCAGTATTTT.

The chain carries TRBV6-5 and TRBJ2-7; unclear D gene. This CDR3 is 13 amino acids long. Trimming stripped 0 bases from V and 3 bases from J, with 6 bases between. The germline gives CDR1 MNHEY, CDR2 SVGAGI. CDR3 amino acids: CASSYSPLYEQYF. The CDR3 DNA sequence: TGTGCCAGCAGTTACTCCCCTCTCTACGAGCAGTACTTC.

The chain links TRBV28 to TRBJ1-5; tentative D call: TRBD1 (5 bases). The CDR3 has 15 amino acids. The V gene's germline CDR1 is MDHEN and CDR2 SYDVKM. V was shortened by 5 bases and J by 7 bases, with 18 bases between the two germline ends. Here the CDR3 DNA reads TGTGCCAGCAGTCCTCGGGGGAGGGAAAGGCAGCCCCAGCATTTT. Protein product: CASSPRGRERQPQHF.

The chain uses TRBV5-6 and TRBJ1-2, with D perhaps TRBD1 (5 bases). The CDR3 loop spans 15 amino acids. Germline assignment: CDR1 SGHDT and CDR2 YYEEEE. Trimming shortened V by 3 bases and J by 6 bases, and 18 bases separated the two germline ends. The CDR3 coding sequence is TGTGCCAGCAGCTCCCTATCGACAGTGCGCGATGGCTACACCTTC. This encodes CASSSLSTVRDGYTF.

The chain uses TRBV7-7 and TRBJ2-5, with D perhaps TRBD1 (6 bases). Germline V gene lookup returns CDR1 SSHAT and CDR2 FNYEAQ (reference sequence). This CDR3 is 16 amino acids long. Deletions cut 1 base from V and 4 bases from J, with 16 bases between. This CDR3 reads CASSLGRQVMGETQYF. The CDR3, as DNA: TGTGCCAGCAGCTTAGGCCGACAGGTGATGGGAGAGACCCAGTACTTC. The entire variable domain, with the rest obtained from reference TRBV7-7 and TRBJ2-5, is as follows: GAGVSQSPRYKVTKRGQDVTLRCDPISSHATLYWYQQALGQGPEFLTYFNYEAQPDKSGLPSDRFSAERPEGSISTLTIQRTEQRDSAMYRCASSLGRQVMGETQYFGPGTRLLVL.

This sequence joins TRBV7-9 and TRBJ2-7, with a tentative D call TRBD2 (5 bases). Looked up from germline, CDR1 is SEHNR and CDR2 is FQNEAQ (reference sequence). This CDR3 has 14 amino acids. The CDR3 spells CSSSWGGGTYEQYV. For the CDR3, the DNA is TGTTCCAGCAGCTGGGGTGGAGGAACCTACGAGCAGTACGTC.

The chain combines TRBV6-5 with TRBJ2-5, with D maybe TRBD1 (5 bases). The DNA end is a closer match to TRBJ2-7, so the J assignment may be wrong. This CDR3 contains 13 residues. Germline-derived CDR1 and CDR2 are MNHEY and SVGAGI. The CDR3 loop reads CASSPRGSHEQYF. In DNA, the CDR3 is TGTGCCAGCAGTCCTAGGGGTTCCCACGAGCAGTACTTC.

A few counts support this clone. The chain links TRBV7-8 to TRBJ1-2; D remains unclear. The germline V and J ends were trimmed by 1 base and 2 bases, with 8 bases remaining between them. This CDR3 is built from 14 residues. Per the germline V gene, CDR1 is SGHVS and CDR2 is FQNEAQ. The CDR3 nucleotides read TGTGCCAGCAGCTTAGATGCAGTGAACTATGGCTACACCTTC. It codes for CASSLDAVNYGYTF.

The chain recombines TRBV7-8 with TRBJ1-3; D may be TRBD1 (6 bases). Trimming took off 4 bases at V and 2 bases at J, with 15 bases between the two ends. Germline assignment: CDR1 SGHVS and CDR2 FQNEAQ. CDR3 length: 16 amino acids. This CDR3 reads CASSSGAGGPGNTIYF. The CDR3 nucleotides are TGTGCCAGCAGCTCCGGGGCGGGGGGCCCTGGAAACACCATATATTTT.

The V and J genes are TRBV5-1 and TRBJ1-4, with 11 bases lining up with TRBD1. J lost 0 bases, V lost 4 bases, and 2 bases had no gene match. Germline V gene data show CDR1 as SGHRS and CDR2 as YFSETQ. The CDR3 contains 16 residues. The CDR3, as DNA: TGCGCCAGCAGCGGGGGACAGGGGGCAACTAATGAAAAACTGTTTTTT. It is translated as CASSGGQGATNEKLFF.

The rearrangement links TRBV28 to TRBJ2-7; 9 nucleotides line up with TRBD1. V gave up 5 bases and J gave up 4 bases; unmatched junction bases: 6. The CDR3 is made up of 14 amino acids. Germline V gene sequence: CDR1 MDHEN, CDR2 SYDVKM. CDR3 amino acids: CASSLGDRAYEQYV. In DNA form, the CDR3 reads TGTGCCAGCAGTCTTGGGGACAGGGCTTACGAGCAGTACGTC.

The rearrangement uses TRBV19 and TRBJ1-6; D is unresolved. The CDR3 runs to 16 residues. Germline V lookup: CDR1 LNHDA, CDR2 SQIVND (reference sequence). Trimming removed 0 bases from V and 8 bases from J, with 14 bases in between. In DNA, the CDR3 is TGTGCCAGTAGTATAGAAACCAAAGGAGAGGATTCACCCCTCCACTTT. Its protein product is CASSIETKGEDSPLHF.

V and J are TRBV21-1 and TRBJ2-7; the DNA was not used to check the table's D call, TRBD2. TRBV21-1 has pseudogene status. The CDR3 runs to 17 residues. CDR3 nucleotide sequence: TGTGCCAGCAGCACCCAAGAACCGGGACTAGCGGCTTACGAGCAGTACGTC. Translating it yields CASSTQEPGLAAYEQYV.

The rearrangement links TRBV2 to TRBJ2-3, with 8 positions matching TRBD1. In germline, CDR1 is SNHLY, CDR2 FYNNEI. With 6 bases clipped from V and 8 bases from J, the junction kept 13 bases outside the gene matches. The length of the CDR3 is 15 residues. The CDR3: CASSTSLTGGGTQYF. The CDR3 DNA reads as TGTGCCAGCAGCACCTCACTAACAGGGGGAGGTACGCAGTATTTT.

Concerning this clone: A much larger clone differs by one base, so this may be a read error. The chain joins TRBV27 to TRBJ1-4, with D perhaps TRBD1 (5 bases). Trimming removed 4 bases at V and 2 bases at J, with 8 bases between. The CDR3 spans 14 residues. Per germline, CDR1 MNHEY and CDR2 SMNVEV (reference sequence). In DNA form, the CDR3 reads TGTGCCAGCAGTTCCGGGGGGACTAATGAAAAACTGTTTTTT. Its translation: CASSSGGTNEKLFF.

The chain uses TRBV9 and TRBJ2-1; 8 bases are a match to TRBD2. The length of the CDR3 is 17 residues. Germline lookup yields CDR1 SGDLS and CDR2 YYNGEE. V was pared by 0 bases and J by 4 bases, with 9 bases of the junction left unmatched. In DNA, the CDR3 is TGTGCCAGCAGCGTAGAGGGAGAACTAGCGGCTTACAATGAGCAGTTCTTC. Its protein product is CASSVEGELAAYNEQFF.

CDR3 nucleotides: TGTGCCAGCAGAGTGGGACAGGGGGCTGAAAAACTGTTTTTT. Its translation is CASRVGQGAEKLFF. V and J are TRBV6-1 and TRBJ1-4; 12 positions agree with TRBD1. The CDR3 covers 14 residues. V lost 6 bases, J lost 7 bases, and 3 bases stayed unmatched. Germline V CDR1 and CDR2: MNHNS, SASEGT.

The CDR3 coding sequence is TGTGCCAGCATCTCAACACTAGCGGGTCTCTCTGGGGCCAACGTCCTGACTTTC. Translated: CASISTLAGLSGANVLTF. The J gene is TRBJ2-6, the V gene TRBV5-5, with 9 bases identical to TRBD2. There are 18 residues in the CDR3. V dropped 6 bases and J dropped 0; count of bases not matched to a gene: 10. Germline CDR1 SGHKS, CDR2 YYEKEE (reference sequence).

A single count supports this clone. This sequence joins TRBV6-5 and TRBJ2-2, with 7 bases fitting TRBD2. The CDR3 covers 15 residues. V trimming: 7 bases; J trimming: 4 bases; junction bases outside the gene matches: 9. Per the germline V gene, CDR1 is MNHEY and CDR2 is SVGAGI. CDR3 DNA: TGTGCCAGCAATTCCATGAGCGGGGTCACCGGGGAGCTGTTTTTT. Protein product: CASNSMSGVTGELFF.

The rearrangement uses TRBV5-5 and TRBJ2-7; perhaps TRBD1 as D (6 bases). The V and J ends lost 0 bases and 5 bases respectively, with 12 bases between them. Germline V gene lookup returns CDR1 SGHKS and CDR2 YYEKEE (reference sequence). The CDR3 contains 14 residues. The CDR3 protein is CASSLVTGSHEQYV. The CDR3 DNA sequence: TGTGCCAGCAGCTTGGTCACAGGGTCCCACGAGCAGTACGTC.

The genes are TRBV19 and TRBJ2-5, with D possibly TRBD1 on 5 matching bases. Germline CDR1 is LNHDA and CDR2 is SQIVND (reference sequence). The V end was cut by 7 bases, the J end by 2 bases, with 11 bases between. There are 13 residues in the CDR3. CDR3 region: CASTTDSQETQYF. DNA for the CDR3: TGTGCCAGTACCACCGACAGTCAAGAGACCCAGTACTTC.